This T cell receptor (beta chain) was sequenced during a study of blood T cell dynamics during melanoma immunotherapy. Across the whole study: Patients with metastatic melanoma got pembrolizumab or nivolumab-ipilimumab as first-line care.

Method: immunoSEQ multiplex PCR; TCRdb's copy keeps in-frame clones and lacks some. The table records almost 25,000 clones, around 88% of them present only once. Only a few counts were recorded for this clone. As for time point: pre-treatment baseline. Blood was drawn before treatment and at week 3 after checkpoint blockade. Apart from a couple of fast progressors, RECIST 1.1 response was judged 12 weeks post-infusion. CDR1 MNHNY and CDR2 SVGAGI come from the germline V gene (reference sequence). Unmatched junction bases numbered 5, after V lost 0 bases and J lost 6 bases. The CDR3 consists of 14 residues.

The sample here was blood, taken from a patient treated with checkpoint blockade. The V and J genes are TRBV6-6 and TRBJ2-7, with TRBD1 matching over 7 bases. The sequence was collected from a human donor with melanoma. The CDR3 nucleotides read TGTGCCAGCAGTTACTCGGAGACAGGGAGCGAGCAGTACTTC. As protein: CASSYSETGSEQYF.